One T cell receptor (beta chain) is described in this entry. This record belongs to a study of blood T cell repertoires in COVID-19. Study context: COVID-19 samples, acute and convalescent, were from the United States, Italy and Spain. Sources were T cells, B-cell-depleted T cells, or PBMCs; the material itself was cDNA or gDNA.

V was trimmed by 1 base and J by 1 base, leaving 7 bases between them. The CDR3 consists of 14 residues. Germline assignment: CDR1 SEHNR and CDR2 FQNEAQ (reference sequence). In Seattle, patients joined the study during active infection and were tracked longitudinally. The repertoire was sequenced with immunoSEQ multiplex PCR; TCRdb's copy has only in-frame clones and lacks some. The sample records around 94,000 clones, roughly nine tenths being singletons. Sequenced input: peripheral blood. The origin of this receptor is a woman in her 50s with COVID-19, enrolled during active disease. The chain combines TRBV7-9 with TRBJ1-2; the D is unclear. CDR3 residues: CASSLGLLNYGYTF. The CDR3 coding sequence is TGTGCCAGCAGCTTAGGTCTCCTTAACTATGGCTACACCTTC.